This T cell receptor (beta chain) is from a study of cytomegalovirus exposure and HLA in healthy donors (dated by TCRdb to between 2016 and 2019). Context from the whole study: In an earlier analysis of some 550 of the donors, 250 to 300 Gb of sequence data and approximately 120 million unique TCR beta sequences from about 179 million T cells were reported. Among some 400 genotyped donors of the cohort, an average of roughly 230,000 unique TCR beta nucleotide sequences was sequenced per donor, of which about 18% were non-productive. The study combined high-throughput TCR immunosequencing, statistical association of individual TCRs with disease status, and machine learning to predict cytomegalovirus infection status. The genetic ancestry cluster associated with self-reported Caucasian donors included 65% to 90% of the roughly 360 genotyped donors. Besides the first cohort of roughly 640 subjects, a separate validation cohort made up of around 120 different subjects was used. The study aimed to test whether signatures of past pathogen exposure could be identified by cataloging public T cell receptors. A handful of DR-DQ haplotypes were handled as single units for association and clustering because linkage in the cohort was strong. HLA typing included class I and class II loci at four-digit resolution. Donor age, sex, ethnicity and CMV serostatus were compiled alongside the repertoire data. Approximately 310 gigabases of sequencing data and 70 million to 85 million unique TCR sequences were included in an early release covering 550 to 650 HLA-typed donors. The T cell repertoires of 700 or so subjects were profiled by immunosequencing and related to cytomegalovirus serostatus. All discovery cohort repertoires had been generated on a single sequencing platform. A later genetic analysis took genome-wide SNP genotypes for about three fifths of the roughly 670 donors and used that subset as a discovery cohort. An earlier analysis of around 540 of the donors applied high-throughput TCR beta sequencing to assess whether each TCR beta V gene segment acted as functional or pseudogenic. Rather than drawing on any new phenotypic data, the later analysis identified candidate immune exposures from TCR beta sequences and the way those sequences occurred across donors. The number of typed donors differed by locus: roughly 629-630 for A, B, C, DRB1 and DQB1; some 540 for DQA1; roughly 600 for DPA1; and 400 to 480 for DPB1. To study patterns of TCR occurrence, a later analysis re-analyzed previously published TCR beta repertoires from 550 to 800 donors and added high-resolution HLA genotyping. The research as a whole found: Presence/absence analyses assumed roughly uniform sequencing depth across donors, an assumption that may not hold. In this cohort, only TCR beta chains were sequenced, and detectable features were limited by the absence of alpha or paired-chain data. Most TCR sequences were observed very rarely across donors, whereas some public TCRs were present in many individuals. Because the 87-base-pair reads could not distinguish some IMGT-functional V segments, including TRBV6-2 and TRBV6-3, those segments were excluded. In a later analysis, some 17,000 TCR beta sequences were associated with specific HLA alleles at a false discovery rate of 0.05. A total of fewer than 200 TCR beta chains were listed by the study as associated with cytomegalovirus. According to a later analysis, TCR association rates differed among HLA loci, with DRB1 alleles showing the most associated TCRs and HLA-C alleles showing the fewest. Assigning TCR associations to individual alleles was difficult when HLA alleles, especially DR and DQ, strongly co-occurred. Cytomegalovirus status was reported to be diagnosed by the classifier with high specificity and sensitivity in both the original and validation cohorts. Linkage disequilibrium might explain the correlated functional status among segregating V segments, but an unknown experimental factor could not be excluded. A later genetic analysis reported fewer N-insertions in productive TCRs among donors in an Asian-associated ancestry cluster than the approximately 700-donor mean. In vitro tests confirmed that three of the cytomegalovirus-associated TCR beta chains recognize cytomegalovirus antigens. A group of highly shared sequence variants was considered likely to be a technical artifact of the sequencing pipeline. The earlier analysis of about 600 of the donors excluded about 16 rarely observed V segments, including chromosome 9 orphons, because counts were too low. Immune exposure information for the cohort was limited to CMV serostatus. According to the authors, the approach could potentially be generalized to other disease states and immunological phenotypes. A further reported finding was that TCR beta sequences accurately predicted the HLA-A and HLA-B alleles for most subjects in the first cohort. In an earlier analysis of 450 to 750 of the donors, most TCR beta V segments appeared in productive rearrangements about 87% or about 30% of the time, broadly matching IMGT annotations. A later analysis reported that several top co-occurrence clusters appeared linked to parvovirus B19, influenza, CMV and Epstein-Barr virus. HLA typing was unavailable for some donors at each locus, so association tests used only the typed subset. Most CMV-associated TCR beta chains appeared to be HLA-restricted in a later analysis, and the HLA associations seemed to be driven largely by CMV exposure. A later analysis found that HLA-associated TCR beta chains were more clonally expanded and had lower generation probabilities than equally common non-associated chains. An association between a missense DCLRE1C variant and V-gene and J-gene trimming of TCR beta chains was found in a later genetic analysis and replicated in an independent cohort.

The cohort was made up of 500 to 850 healthy bone marrow donors. At the time of sampling, all cohort members were nominally healthy, though unrecorded immune exposures were likely present. The donor tested CMV seropositive and was one of the 289 seropositive cohort members. A peripheral blood sample was collected from each donor, and TCR beta sequencing was performed on peripheral blood mononuclear cells. Genomic DNA was extracted from the blood cell samples with the Qiagen DNeasy Blood Extraction Kit. The CDR3 covers 15 residues, taking in both the cysteine and the phenylalanine. Here the CDR3 DNA is all that survives: 45 bases in frame from base 1. V and J lose 6 bases and 7 bases, and a span of 16 bases separates them. From the germline V gene, CDR1 is MNHNS and CDR2 is SASEGT. As regards this clone: Its antigen is unknown. Base qualities were left out, and no much larger clone turns up one base away.

Library method: the immunoSEQ multiplex PCR assay. A mixture of 60 forward primers for TCR Vbeta segments and 13 reverse primers for TCR Jbeta segments was used in the multiplex PCR. Amplification of the CDR3 region of rearranged TCR beta genes was performed with a multiplex PCR assay on genomic DNA. On the Illumina HiSeq System, the amplified TCR beta libraries were sequenced as 87-base-pair reads. As for the original processing: In a later analysis, tens of millions of unique TCR beta chains were counted across the 500 to 700 repertoires, and roughly 11 million of these chains were shared by at least two donors. To remove PCR and sequencing errors, raw reads were error-corrected and collapsed into unique sequences using a nearest-neighbor algorithm that merged closely related sequences. Alignment of CDR3 sequences to IMGT reference sequences was used to assign V, D and J gene segments. Each retained sequence needed at least a six-nucleotide match to both a V gene segment and a J gene segment. Rearrangements were classified as productive when the CDR3 lacked stop codons and remained in frame with V and J, and all other rearrangements were classified as non-productive. CDR3 was defined by IMGT convention, running from the second conserved V-encoded cysteine to the conserved J-encoded phenylalanine. The earlier analysis of 550 to 650 of the donors excluded any sequence lacking an unambiguous match to a single V gene segment. In an earlier analysis of several hundred of the donors, V segments were called functional above 56.7% productive rearrangements and were called segregating when the between-donor standard deviation exceeded 5%. A statistical classification framework was built to diagnose cytomegalovirus status from the catalog of TCR beta chain sequences. A later analysis assigned V and J genes by comparing TCR nucleotide sequences with IMGT/GENE-DB human TR gene sequences. Using the TCRdist pipeline, a later analysis assigned CDR3 sequences along with most-parsimonious VDJ recombination scenarios. In a later analysis, each TCR beta chain was defined by its CDR3 amino acid sequence together with its V-gene family, and reads without a unique V-gene family were excluded. A later analysis removed roughly 590 highly shared, low-generation-probability nucleotide sequences to deal with suspected cross-contamination and a sequencing artifact. A later analysis calculated a clonal expansion index for each public chain from normalized within-repertoire ranks of inferred template counts. In a later analysis, generation probabilities were computed using a VDJ recombination model fitted to out-of-frame rearrangements, and the results were checked against IGoR. A later analysis scored TCR-TCR, TCR-HLA and TCR-CMV co-occurrence with hypergeometric tests, applying a repertoire-size bias correction to TCR pairs. To estimate false discovery rates, a later analysis permuted the HLA or CMV assignments 20 times. In a later analysis, co-occurring TCRs were grouped using DBSCAN, and TCRdist sequence similarity was added for clustering within HLA-allele-positive subsets. Repertoires with fewer than 30,000 or more than 120,000 public chains were left out of co-occurrence clustering, as were about five repertoires with anomalous nucleotide sharing. The clones in this table, taken by TCRdb from immuneACCESS, are in-frame only. Not every clone is retained; where verified, under half of the shortfall comes from an unresolved V gene, and the cause of the rest is unknown. V, J and clone size were drawn from that table, and D and trimming were deduced from the DNA. This sample lists under 150,000 clones; over 65% were detected once. The top ten hold about 4% of the sample.

Rearrangement joined TRBV6-1 to TRBJ1-6, with a tentative D gene TRBD1 over 5 matching bases. Sequencing was carried out using PBMCs. The TCR comes from a woman between 40 and 50 years old in good health and CMV-seropositive. The sequenced DNA is TGTGCCAGCAGCCCGAGACAGATTACAAATTCACCCCTCCACTTT. It specifies CASSPRQITNSPLHF.